This TCR beta chain was retrieved from a study of T cell repertoires in cytomegalovirus infection. At the level of the study: Matching HLA type and CMV infection were both indicated by public TCR beta signatures.

As for this clonotype: Antigen: not known.

TCRdb reprocessed the reads with MiXCR, giving one entry per CDR3 protein. The data show about 530,000 distinct CDR3 sequences, with 26% seen just once and over 10% held by the top ten. CDR3 length: 15 residues. Trimming cost V 5 bases and J 0 bases, with 12 bases left between them. Germline lookup yields CDR1 SEHNR and CDR2 FQNEAQ (reference sequence). Whole-study findings and limits: Individuals carrying CMV plus the relevant HLA were identified by cumulative frequency of public TCR beta families.

The sequence came from a human donor in good health (CMV status not recorded). Some clones in this sample may be carry-over from other donors' samples. This chain uses TRBV7-9 with TRBJ2-3, with D unresolved. Sequenced input: PBMCs. The chain's CDR3 is CASSPPRSSTDTQYF. The CDR3 DNA is TGTGCCAGCAGCCCCCCACGGTCTAGCACAGATACGCAGTATTTT.